This T cell receptor beta chain was captured in a study of ipilimumab plus nivolumab after autologous stem cell transplantation. Patients got 3 mg/kg IV nivolumab weeks 1, 4, 7, 10, then biweekly through week 26. The method was immunoSEQ multiplex PCR; TCRdb's version includes in-frame clones alone and lacks a portion of them. The repertoire has 15,000 or so clones, 80% of them found once; the top ten carry around 9.6%. This clonotype was sampled from a male donor with diffuse large B-cell lymphoma. Sequences were derived from PBMCs, sampled in a trial of ipilimumab plus nivolumab as post-transplant consolidation.

In DNA, the CDR3 is TGTGCCAGCAGCAGAGAATCGGGAACCCAGTACTTC. Its protein product is CASSRESGTQYF. The chain links TRBV2 to TRBJ2-5; perhaps TRBD2 as D (5 bases). Trimming removed 6 bases at V and 8 bases at J, with 13 bases between. CDR3 length equals 12 residues. Germline V CDR1 and CDR2: SNHLY, FYNNEI.